Listed below are T cell receptor beta chains from one sample, sequenced in a study of cytomegalovirus exposure and HLA in healthy donors. Profiling relied on immunoSEQ multiplex PCR, and the TCRdb table lists in-frame clones only, not all of them. This sample has fewer than 150,000 clones; 70% to 85% occur once, and the top ten carry approximately 6.2%. The sequenced sample consisted of PBMCs. These receptors originate from a man aged 35 to 55 in good health and CMV-seropositive. Each CDR3 is given with its conserved first and last residue. D genes are given only for firm matches. Size tells how often a clone was seen (once, few, many) or the class of an expanded clone, and some rows leave it out.

CDR3nt: TGTGCCAGCAGCACCGCACTAGAGACCCAGTACTTC
CDR3aa: CASSTALETQYF
d_gene: -
abundance: -
v_gene: TRBV7-9
j_gene: TRBJ2-5

CDR3nt: TGTTCCAGCAGCTTAGAAATCGGGACTGGTGGAAACACCATATATTTT
CDR3aa: CSSSLEIGTGGNTIYF
d_gene: -
abundance: -
v_gene: TRBV7-9
j_gene: TRBJ1-3

CDR3nt: TGTGCCAGCATTCGCCGGGACAGGGTCTCCTACGAGCAGTACTTC
CDR3aa: CASIRRDRVSYEQYF
d_gene: TRBD1
abundance: few
v_gene: TRBV28
j_gene: TRBJ2-7

CDR3nt: TGCGCCAGCAGCCCAATAGCGGGACCGAACACCGGGGAGCTGTTTTTT
CDR3aa: CASSPIAGPNTGELFF
d_gene: TRBD2
abundance: once
v_gene: TRBV7-6
j_gene: TRBJ2-2

CDR3nt: TGTGCCATCAGGGAGGACAGGGGTGGCGACGAGCAGTACTTC
CDR3aa: CAIREDRGGDEQYF
d_gene: TRBD1
abundance: once
v_gene: TRBV10-3
j_gene: TRBJ2-7

CDR3nt: TGTGCCAGCAGTTACGCCCTAGCGGTATACAATGAGCAGTTCTTC
CDR3aa: CASSYALAVYNEQFF
d_gene: TRBD2
abundance: -
v_gene: TRBV6-5
j_gene: TRBJ2-1

CDR3nt: TGTGCCAGCAGTGAAGGTCATAACACTGAAGCTTTCTTT
CDR3aa: CASSEGHNTEAFF
d_gene: -
abundance: -
v_gene: TRBV2
j_gene: TRBJ1-1

CDR3nt: TGTTCCAGCCCCCGGGGGCCAGGGGGTCCCTATGGCTACACCTTC
CDR3aa: CSSPRGPGGPYGYTF
d_gene: TRBD1
abundance: -
v_gene: TRBV7-9
j_gene: TRBJ1-2

CDR3nt: TGCGCCAGCAGCCAAGTCCGGACGACAGGGGTCCCCCCCTACGAGCAGTACTTC
CDR3aa: CASSQVRTTGVPPYEQYF
d_gene: TRBD1
abundance: -
v_gene: TRBV4-1
j_gene: TRBJ2-7

CDR3nt: TGTGCCAGCAGTAGGGGGCGCTTTGGCACTGAAGCTTTCTTT
CDR3aa: CASSRGRFGTEAFF
d_gene: TRBD1
abundance: once
v_gene: TRBV27
j_gene: TRBJ1-1

CDR3nt: TGTGCCATCAGTGGGCTAGGTTTAGTAGGGGCCTACGAGCAGTACTTC
CDR3aa: CAISGLGLVGAYEQYF
d_gene: -
abundance: once
v_gene: TRBV10-3
j_gene: TRBJ2-7

CDR3nt: TGTGCCAGCAGCTCAGACTTAAATGTGGCCCAGTACTTC
CDR3aa: CASSSDLNVAQYF
d_gene: -
abundance: -
v_gene: TRBV5-8
j_gene: TRBJ2-5

CDR3nt: TGTGCCAGCAGCTTCCGTTCTGACAGCGTAACCTACAATGAGCAGTTCTTC
CDR3aa: CASSFRSDSVTYNEQFF
d_gene: -
abundance: once
v_gene: TRBV11-3
j_gene: TRBJ2-1

CDR3nt: TGTGCCAGCAGCTCACAGGGTATGGGCACTGAAGCTTTCTTT
CDR3aa: CASSSQGMGTEAFF
d_gene: -
abundance: -
v_gene: TRBV7-6
j_gene: TRBJ1-1

CDR3nt: TGTGCCAGCAGAAGAGATAGCGGGGCCTCCTACGAGCAGTACTTC
CDR3aa: CASRRDSGASYEQYF
d_gene: TRBD2
abundance: -
v_gene: TRBV6-1
j_gene: TRBJ2-7

CDR3nt: TGTGCCAGCAGCCGGGGCCAGGGGGCTCGCAATCAGCCCCAGCATTTT
CDR3aa: CASSRGQGARNQPQHF
d_gene: TRBD1
abundance: few
v_gene: TRBV5-6
j_gene: TRBJ1-5

CDR3nt: TGCAGTGCAGGGGTAGGGGAGACCCAGTACTTC
CDR3aa: CSAGVGETQYF
d_gene: -
abundance: -
v_gene: TRBV20-1
j_gene: TRBJ2-5

CDR3nt: TGTGCCTGGAGTGAAGGGGCGAACACTGAAGCTTTCTTT
CDR3aa: CAWSEGANTEAFF
d_gene: -
abundance: few
v_gene: TRBV30
j_gene: TRBJ1-1

CDR3nt: TGTGCCAGCAGTTTTTCTACCGCACAGGGGGCGGACACTGAAGCTTTCTTT
CDR3aa: CASSFSTAQGADTEAFF
d_gene: TRBD1
abundance: -
v_gene: TRBV27
j_gene: TRBJ1-1

CDR3nt: TGTGCCAGCAGCCTCCCGCAGACAGGGAATTCACCCCTCCACTTT
CDR3aa: CASSLPQTGNSPLHF
d_gene: TRBD1
abundance: -
v_gene: TRBV28
j_gene: TRBJ1-6

CDR3nt: TGTGCCAGCACTCAGCTGGGGGCCGCCCCGAACACTGAAGCTTTCTTT
CDR3aa: CASTQLGAAPNTEAFF
d_gene: -
abundance: -
v_gene: TRBV2
j_gene: TRBJ1-1

CDR3nt: TGTGCCACCCAGACTAGCGGCTACGAGCAGTACTTC
CDR3aa: CATQTSGYEQYF
d_gene: TRBD2
abundance: once
v_gene: TRBV2
j_gene: TRBJ2-7

CDR3nt: TGCAGCCCGGAGAGGGTGCCTGAAGCTTTCTTT
CDR3aa: CSPERVPEAFF
d_gene: -
abundance: -
v_gene: TRBV20-1
j_gene: TRBJ1-1

CDR3nt: TGTGCCAGCCAACAGGCGAACACTGAAGCTTTCTTT
CDR3aa: CASQQANTEAFF
d_gene: -
abundance: -
v_gene: TRBV6-5
j_gene: TRBJ1-1

CDR3nt: TGTGCCAGTCCCCGGGGGGCCGGGGAGCTGTTTTTT
CDR3aa: CASPRGAGELFF
d_gene: -
abundance: -
v_gene: TRBV21-1
j_gene: TRBJ2-2

CDR3nt: TGCGCCAGCAGCCAACAGCGGCAGAGCTCCTACGAGCAGTACTTC
CDR3aa: CASSQQRQSSYEQYF
d_gene: -
abundance: once
v_gene: TRBV4-1
j_gene: TRBJ2-7

CDR3nt: TGTGCCAGCAGCTTGATACCGGGAACCAGCTACGAGCAGTACTTC
CDR3aa: CASSLIPGTSYEQYF
d_gene: -
abundance: -
v_gene: TRBV7-9
j_gene: TRBJ2-7

CDR3nt: TGCGCCAGCAGCGGGGGACTAGCGGGAGAGACAGATACGCAGTATTTT
CDR3aa: CASSGGLAGETDTQYF
d_gene: TRBD2
abundance: -
v_gene: TRBV5-1
j_gene: TRBJ2-3

CDR3nt: TGTGCCAGCAGTGAAACGGGGGAGGGGAATTACGAGCAGTACTTC
CDR3aa: CASSETGEGNYEQYF
d_gene: TRBD2
abundance: few
v_gene: TRBV6-1
j_gene: TRBJ2-7

CDR3nt: TGTGCCAGCAGCGGTGGGACTAGCGGGAGCGGATGGAAAGAGACCCAGTACTTC
CDR3aa: CASSGGTSGSGWKETQYF
d_gene: TRBD2
abundance: -
v_gene: TRBV9
j_gene: TRBJ2-5

CDR3nt: TGCAGTGCTAGCGCTCCGAGAGGGGCTTTCTTT
CDR3aa: CSASAPRGAFF
d_gene: -
abundance: -
v_gene: TRBV20-1
j_gene: TRBJ1-1

CDR3nt: TGTGCCAGCAGCTTAGAACAGAACACTGAAGCTTTCTTT
CDR3aa: CASSLEQNTEAFF
d_gene: -
abundance: -
v_gene: TRBV7-8
j_gene: TRBJ1-1

CDR3nt: TGTGCCAGCAACCTACTAGCGGGAGGATTGAATGAGCAGTTCTTC
CDR3aa: CASNLLAGGLNEQFF
d_gene: TRBD2
abundance: -
v_gene: TRBV6-6
j_gene: TRBJ2-1

CDR3nt: TGCGCCAGCAGCCACGACAGGGTACATGGCTACACCTTC
CDR3aa: CASSHDRVHGYTF
d_gene: TRBD1
abundance: once
v_gene: TRBV5-1
j_gene: TRBJ1-2

CDR3nt: TGTGCCTGGAGTGTGGGACTAGCGGGAGGGGCAGATACGCAGTATTTT
CDR3aa: CAWSVGLAGGADTQYF
d_gene: TRBD2
abundance: -
v_gene: TRBV30
j_gene: TRBJ2-3

CDR3nt: TGTGCCAGTAGGGCCGGACAGACGAACACCGGGGAGCTGTTTTTT
CDR3aa: CASRAGQTNTGELFF
d_gene: -
abundance: -
v_gene: TRBV19
j_gene: TRBJ2-2

CDR3nt: TGCGCCAGCAGCCAAGTAACAAGCGCCTCCTACGAGCAGTACTTC
CDR3aa: CASSQVTSASYEQYF
d_gene: -
abundance: few
v_gene: TRBV4-1
j_gene: TRBJ2-7

CDR3nt: TGTGCCAGCAGTTTATATCGGACTAGACCTTACGAGCAGTACTTC
CDR3aa: CASSLYRTRPYEQYF
d_gene: TRBD2
abundance: -
v_gene: TRBV28
j_gene: TRBJ2-7

CDR3nt: TGTGCCAGCATCCTAACCGCGGGAGGGGACACCGGGGAGCTGTTTTTT
CDR3aa: CASILTAGGDTGELFF
d_gene: TRBD2
abundance: few
v_gene: TRBV7-9
j_gene: TRBJ2-2

CDR3nt: TGTGCCAGCAGTTCAGGACAGAATGATGAGCAGTTCTTC
CDR3aa: CASSSGQNDEQFF
d_gene: -
abundance: once
v_gene: TRBV28
j_gene: TRBJ2-1

CDR3nt: TGTGCCAGCAGTACGGGAGACTACGAGCAGTACTTC
CDR3aa: CASSTGDYEQYF
d_gene: -
abundance: -
v_gene: TRBV6-5
j_gene: TRBJ2-7

CDR3nt: TGTGCCAGTAGTAACCCCGGACAGGGGGCGAACACTGAAGCTTTCTTT
CDR3aa: CASSNPGQGANTEAFF
d_gene: TRBD1
abundance: -
v_gene: TRBV19
j_gene: TRBJ1-1

CDR3nt: TGTGCCAGCAGCCCAGGACAGGGTAGTGACACAGATACGCAGTATTTT
CDR3aa: CASSPGQGSDTDTQYF
d_gene: TRBD1
abundance: -
v_gene: TRBV11-2
j_gene: TRBJ2-3

CDR3nt: TGCGCCAGCAGCTTGACTAGCGCGACCTACAATGAGCAGTTCTTC
CDR3aa: CASSLTSATYNEQFF
d_gene: TRBD2
abundance: -
v_gene: TRBV5-1
j_gene: TRBJ2-1

CDR3nt: TGTGCCTGGAGAGGCAGGGGGGCCGAAAAACTGTTTTTT
CDR3aa: CAWRGRGAEKLFF
d_gene: TRBD1
abundance: -
v_gene: TRBV30
j_gene: TRBJ1-4

CDR3nt: TGCGCCAGCAGCTCCAACGGTCCCTACTACGAGCAGTACTTC
CDR3aa: CASSSNGPYYEQYF
d_gene: -
abundance: -
v_gene: TRBV5-1
j_gene: TRBJ2-7

CDR3nt: TGTGCCAGCAGCTTAGAGTCGGGGACCCAGTACTTC
CDR3aa: CASSLESGTQYF
d_gene: -
abundance: -
v_gene: TRBV11-2
j_gene: TRBJ2-5

CDR3nt: TGTGCCAGCAGTGAAGGCGGGACGGACTATGGCTACACCTTC
CDR3aa: CASSEGGTDYGYTF
d_gene: -
abundance: -
v_gene: TRBV2
j_gene: TRBJ1-2

CDR3nt: TGTGCCAGCAGTCGAATTACAGGGGGCTCTGGAAACACCATATATTTT
CDR3aa: CASSRITGGSGNTIYF
d_gene: TRBD1
abundance: -
v_gene: TRBV2
j_gene: TRBJ1-3

CDR3nt: TGTGCCAGCAGCTTCCGGAGACTAGCAGGAGAGGAGACCCAGTACTTC
CDR3aa: CASSFRRLAGEETQYF
d_gene: TRBD2
abundance: -
v_gene: TRBV11-2
j_gene: TRBJ2-5

CDR3nt: TGTGCCAGCAGTTTAGCGGGGGCCCACAATGAGCAGTTCTTC
CDR3aa: CASSLAGAHNEQFF
d_gene: -
abundance: -
v_gene: TRBV28
j_gene: TRBJ2-1

CDR3nt: TGTGCCAGCAGCTTGGCTGCGGGAAGCTACAACGAGCAGTTCTTC
CDR3aa: CASSLAAGSYNEQFF
d_gene: -
abundance: -
v_gene: TRBV5-6
j_gene: TRBJ2-1

CDR3nt: TGTGCCAGCAGCAGAGTGGGGGGCTCCTACAATGAGCAGTTCTTC
CDR3aa: CASSRVGGSYNEQFF
d_gene: -
abundance: -
v_gene: TRBV11-2
j_gene: TRBJ2-1

CDR3nt: TGTGCCACCCACCGGCGGGCTCGTGACTCTGAGCAGTTCTTC
CDR3aa: CATHRRARDSEQFF
d_gene: -
abundance: -
v_gene: TRBV15
j_gene: TRBJ2-1